One and the same sample provided the 32 T cell receptor beta chains below, sequenced in a study of blood T cells in healthy people across ages. For the second PCR, which ran for 7 to 11 cycles, a sample-barcoded 5' primer and a J-beta primer mix were used. TCRdb reprocessed the 5' RACE reads via MiXCR and lists one record per CDR3 protein. Among about 680,000 distinct CDR3 sequences listed, roughly 50% were seen once. The sequencing sample was made of blood. All receptors derive from a woman aged 55-70 years in good health.

The V and J genes are TRBV9 and TRBJ2-1, with D unclear. The J call may be mistaken, given a closer DNA end match to TRBJ2-7. Germline CDR1 and CDR2: SGDLS and YYNGEE. The CDR3 consists of 12 residues. CDR3 in DNA: TGTGCCAGCAGCGCCGGTTACAATGAGCAGTACTTC. It yields the protein CASSAGYNEQYF.

This clonotype showed up just a few times. V gene TRBV29-1 combines with J gene TRBJ2-1; TRBD2 agrees at 8 bases. Germline CDR1 reads SQVTM; CDR2 reads ANQGSEA. The trim removed 5 bases at V and 9 bases at J, leaving 9 bases unmatched. CDR3 size: 13 residues. CDR3 bases: TGCAGCGTTCGGCTAGCGGGCCAGCCTGAGCAGTTCTTC. Translation: CSVRLAGQPEQFF.

This clonotype was recorded once. J is TRBJ1-4 and V is TRBV10-3, with a possible D match to TRBD1 (6 bases). Germline V gene sequence: CDR1 ENHRY, CDR2 SYGVKD. The CDR3 runs to 16 residues. Trimming pared 0 bases from V and 2 bases from J, leaving 10 bases between. CDR3 sequence reads: CAISESGGMTNEKLFF. The CDR3 DNA is TGTGCCATCAGTGAGTCTGGGGGCATGACTAATGAAAAACTGTTTTTT.

CDR3 in DNA: TGTGCCAGCAGTAAGACAGGGGGCTCCTACAATGAGCAGTACTTC. Residues: CASSKTGGSYNEQYF. The chain carries TRBV6-2 or TRBV6-3 and TRBJ2-1, with 10 bases fitting TRBD1. The DNA end is more similar to TRBJ2-7, so the J call may be wrong. This CDR3 contains 15 residues. Germline lookup yields CDR1 MNHEY and CDR2 SVGEGT.

This clonotype has just a few counts. This rearrangement joins TRBV28 to TRBJ2-5; TRBD2 aligns across 11 bases. Looked up from germline, CDR1 is MDHEN and CDR2 is SYDVKM. V was pared by 2 bases and J by 2 bases, with 19 bases of the junction left unmatched. The CDR3 is 21 residues long. The CDR3 here is CASSLGRLAGGPKIIQETQYF. The CDR3 DNA is TGTGCCAGCAGTTTAGGGCGGTTAGCGGGAGGGCCCAAGATCATACAAGAGACCCAGTACTTC.

The CDR3 region is CSAPRTGGWNEQFF. CDR3 sequence (DNA): TGCAGTGCCCCCCGGACAGGGGGTTGGAATGAGCAGTTCTTC. This chain links TRBV20-1 with TRBJ2-1; 10 positions match TRBD1. The V segment lost 6 bases and the J segment 7 bases; nucleotides outside the gene matches: 9. The CDR3 is 14 residues long. Germline lookup yields CDR1 DFQATT and CDR2 SNEGSKA (reference sequence).

The chain combines TRBV7-9 with TRBJ2-4; possible D gene TRBD2, 6 bases. Deletions cut 4 bases from V and 3 bases from J, with 16 bases between. CDR1 is SEHNR and CDR2 is FQNEAQ in the germline V gene (reference sequence). The CDR3 runs to 16 residues. Here the CDR3 DNA reads TGTGCCAGCAGCTGGTGGCGGGATGAGGTCAAAAACATTCAGTACTTC. As protein: CASSWWRDEVKNIQYF.

V usage is TRBV28 and J usage is TRBJ1-1; no firm D call. This CDR3 is built from 14 residues. Trimming shortened V by 10 bases and J by 1 base, and 16 bases separated the two germline ends. Germline lookup yields CDR1 MDHEN and CDR2 SYDVKM. Written as DNA, the CDR3 is TGTGCCACCTATTTCGAGGGAGGGAACACTGAAGCTTTCTTT. As protein: CATYFEGGNTEAFF.

The chain is built from TRBV2 and TRBJ2-3; TRBD2 aligns across 11 bases. Unmatched junction bases numbered 3, after V lost 4 bases and J lost 0 bases. Germline V gene sequence: CDR1 SNHLY, CDR2 FYNNEI. CDR3 length: 16 amino acids. CDR3 bases: TGTGCCAGCAGTGCGGGACTAGCGGATAGCACAGATACGCAGTATTTT. Its protein is CASSAGLADSTDTQYF.

This sequence joins TRBV9 and TRBJ2-7; 8 bases map to TRBD2. The CDR3 consists of 14 residues. From germline, CDR1 is SGDLS and CDR2 YYNGEE. Trimming at V came to 7 bases and at J to 3 bases, leaving 9 bases not matched to a gene. The DNA for the CDR3 is TGTGCCAGCTCTTTGCGGACTAGCAACTACGAGCAGTACTTC. It codes for CASSLRTSNYEQYF. The whole variable domain, filled in from reference TRBV9 and TRBJ2-7, reads DSGVTQTPKHLITATGQRVTLRCSPRSGDLSVYWYQQSLDQGLQFLIQYYNGEERAKGNILERFSAQQFPDLHSELNLSSLELGDSALYFCASSLRTSNYEQYFGPGTRLTVT.

This chain connects TRBV30 to TRBJ2-4; D is uncertain. The end of the DNA aligns better with TRBJ2-7, so the J call may be wrong. The V gene's germline CDR1 is GTSNPN and CDR2 SVGIG (reference sequence). This CDR3 spans 13 amino acids. The CDR3 sequence: CAWTKLTSYEQYF. The CDR3 nucleotides read TGTGCCTGGACCAAACTGACCTCCTACGAGCAGTACTTC.

This chain links TRBV6-5 with TRBJ1-1, with D perhaps matching TRBD1 (5 bases). Germline loops: CDR1 MNHEY, CDR2 SVGAGI. V lost 6 bases to trimming and J lost 7 bases, with 15 bases between them. The CDR3 runs 13 residues. Here the CDR3 reads CASRRETGFEAFF. The CDR3 nucleotides read TGTGCCAGCAGGCGGGAAACAGGATTTGAAGCTTTCTTT.

Remarks on this clonotype: A much larger clone sits a single nucleotide away, making a read error possible. The chain recombines TRBV20-1 with TRBJ2-1; 7 bases are shared with TRBD2. The CDR3 has 16 amino acids. Germline V gene lookup returns CDR1 DFQATT and CDR2 SNEGSKA (reference sequence). CDR3 region: CSARGDYRSSYNEQVF. Written as DNA, the CDR3 is TGCAGTGCTAGAGGGGACTACCGGAGCTCCTACAATGAGCAGGTCTTC.

This clonotype was found once. The CDR3 DNA reads as TGCAGTGCTAGGGAGATCCAAGAGACCCAGTACTTC. Translating gives CSAREIQETQYF. V and J are TRBV20-1 and TRBJ2-5; no firm D call. The germline gives CDR1 DFQATT, CDR2 SNEGSKA (reference sequence). Trimming shortened V by 3 bases and J by 1 base, and 6 bases separated the two germline ends. The CDR3 loop spans 12 amino acids.

This clonotype was counted only a few times. This chain connects TRBV11-2 to TRBJ2-4; perhaps D is TRBD1 or TRBD2 (6 bases each). TRBJ2-5 explains the end of the DNA better; the J call may be wrong. The germline V gene has CDR1 SGHAT and CDR2 FQNNGV. CDR3 length equals 18 residues. CDR3 amino acids: CASSLEAGGGWVGQTQYF. The DNA for the CDR3 is TGTGCCAGCAGCTTAGAGGCTGGAGGGGGATGGGTTGGGCAGACCCAGTACTTC.

The V and J genes are TRBV28 and TRBJ1-2; tentatively, D is TRBD1 (5 bases). This CDR3 region has 14 residues. V was shortened by 3 bases and J by 3 bases, with 11 bases between the two germline ends. Germline CDR1 MDHEN, CDR2 SYDVKM. The CDR3 bases are TGTGCCAGCAGTTTTTGGGGGGAAGACTATGGCTACACCTTC. Encoded protein: CASSFWGEDYGYTF.

This clonotype appeared a few times. The chain links TRBV2 to TRBJ1-6; D is perhaps TRBD1 (6 bases). The CDR3 is 18 amino acids. Per the germline V gene, CDR1 is SNHLY and CDR2 is FYNNEI. Trimming removed 1 base from V and 0 bases from J, with 13 bases in between. CDR3 amino acids: CASSEDRTASSYNSPLHF. DNA for the CDR3: TGTGCCAGCAGTGAAGACAGGACAGCGAGCTCCTATAATTCACCCCTCCACTTT.

V gene TRBV6-2 or TRBV6-3 combines with J gene TRBJ1-5, with a possible D match to TRBD1 (6 bases). CDR1 and CDR2 from the germline V gene are MNHEY and SVGEGT. The CDR3 consists of 16 residues. Trimming took off 6 bases at V and 2 bases at J, with 17 bases between the two ends. CDR3 residues: CASRPRWGHGNQPQHF. The DNA of the CDR3 is TGTGCCAGCAGGCCCCGCTGGGGGCATGGCAATCAGCCCCAGCATTTT.

This clonotype was seen a handful of times. The genes are TRBV24-1 and TRBJ2-1, with D unresolved. This CDR3 region has 16 residues. V was shortened by 2 bases and J by 0 bases, with 10 bases between the two germline ends. The germline CDR1 and CDR2 sequences are KGHDR and SFDVKD. The CDR3 sequence is CATSDSVASSYNEQFF. In DNA, the CDR3 is TGTGCCACCAGTGATTCCGTGGCAAGCTCCTACAATGAGCAGTTCTTC.

The table lists this clonotype with a few counts. The chain is built from TRBV7-2 and TRBJ2-3, with TRBD2 matching over 9 bases. The CDR3 runs 16 residues. Germline CDR1 reads SGHTA; CDR2 reads FQGNSA. V shed 3 bases, J shed 2 bases, and the junction held 6 bases outside the gene matches. CDR3 loop: CASSFLAGRNTDTQYF. The CDR3, as DNA: TGTGCCAGCAGCTTCCTAGCGGGACGGAACACAGATACGCAGTATTTT.

This clonotype was detected ten times or more. The DNA of the CDR3 is TGTGCCAGCAGCGGGGGGACATCCTACGAGCAGTACTTC. It yields the protein CASSGGTSYEQYF. V is TRBV2 and J is TRBJ2-7; D perhaps matches TRBD2 (7 bases). From germline, CDR1 is SNHLY and CDR2 FYNNEI. The CDR3 runs to 13 residues. The V and J ends lost 6 bases and 1 base respectively, with 10 bases between them.

The V gene is TRBV11-1, the J gene TRBJ1-2; D gene ambiguous. Germline loops: CDR1 SGHAT, CDR2 FQDESV (reference sequence). The V and J ends lost 1 base and 1 base respectively, with 4 bases between them. There are 13 residues in the CDR3. Here the CDR3 reads CASSLGVNYGYTF. In DNA form, the CDR3 reads TGTGCCAGCAGCTTAGGAGTTAACTATGGCTACACCTTC.

V and J are TRBV7-9 and TRBJ2-1; the match to TRBD1 covers 9 bases. This CDR3 region has 15 residues. The germline gives CDR1 SEHNR, CDR2 FQNEAQ (reference sequence). J gave up 8 bases and V 2 bases, and 7 bases lay outside the gene matches. The CDR3, as DNA: TGTGCCAGCAGCTTAATGGGACAGGGAGGTCATGAGCAGTTCTTC. Protein sequence: CASSLMGQGGHEQFF.

This chain links TRBV12-3 or TRBV12-4 with TRBJ1-1, with TRBD1 matching 8 bases. The length of the CDR3 is 15 residues. DNA for the CDR3: TGTGCTTCAACAGGGGGGCTAAGTAAAAACACTGAAGCTTTCTTT. As protein: CASTGGLSKNTEAFF.

The genes are TRBV6-1 and TRBJ2-5; maybe TRBD2 (6 bases). The DNA end is a closer match to TRBJ2-7, so the J assignment may be wrong. Germline loops: CDR1 MNHNS, CDR2 SASEGT. The CDR3 covers 15 residues. This CDR3 reads CASSVGLPLSYEQYF. DNA for the CDR3: TGTGCCAGCAGTGTGGGACTGCCGCTTTCCTACGAGCAGTACTTC.

This clonotype was observed a handful of times. J is TRBJ2-7 and V is TRBV20-1; D unclear. Trimming left V 3 bases short and J 2 bases short, with 2 bases between. The CDR3 has 10 residues. The germline CDR1 and CDR2 sequences are DFQATT and SNEGSKA (reference sequence). The CDR3 loop reads CSASPYEQYF. CDR3 sequence (DNA): TGCAGTGCTAGCCCCTACGAGCAGTACTTC.

V is TRBV5-6 and J is TRBJ2-4; perhaps D is TRBD1 or TRBD2 (5 bases each). CDR1 and CDR2 (germline): SGHDT, YYEEEE. The V gene lost 3 bases and the J gene lost 13 bases, with 11 bases spanning the gap. There are 11 residues in the CDR3. The CDR3 reads CASSSARDQYF. The CDR3, as DNA: TGTGCCAGCAGCTCCGCGAGGGACCAGTACTTC.

Concerning this clonotype: A read error may account for a junction end that differs from germline. The CDR3, as DNA: TGCGCCAACAGCCAAGATTCAGGGTCTGGGGCCAACGTCCTGACTTTC. It yields the protein CANSQDSGSGANVLTF. This chain uses TRBV4-1 with TRBJ2-6; possibly TRBD1 for D (5 bases). The CDR3 spans 16 residues. CDR1 is MGHRA, CDR2 YSYEKL, per germline.

V gene TRBV13 combines with J gene TRBJ2-3; 8 nucleotides agree with TRBD2. Per germline, CDR1 PRHDT and CDR2 FYEKMQ (reference sequence). The CDR3 sequence is 19 residues long. Trimming cost V 5 bases and J 5 bases; bases outside gene matches: 21. CDR3 residues: CASSHTRAGAVGLRDTQYF. CDR3 DNA sequence: TGTGCCAGCAGCCATACTCGAGCGGGAGCAGTGGGGCTCCGAGATACGCAGTATTTT.

As regards this clonotype: The junction does not match germline at one end; this may be a read error. This rearrangement joins TRBV5-1 to TRBJ2-5; 11 bases agree with TRBD2. The CDR3 is 16 residues long. The V gene's germline CDR1 is SGHRS and CDR2 YFSETQ. The CDR3 loop is CASSLGGTSGQETQYF. In nucleotides, the CDR3 is TGTGCCAGCAGCTTAGGGGGGACTAGCGGACAAGAGACCCAGTACTTC.

This clonotype occurred a few times. The chain uses TRBV25-1 and TRBJ2-3, with a possible D match to TRBD1 (6 bases). Germline-derived CDR1 and CDR2 are MGHDK and SYGVNS. The CDR3 loop spans 18 amino acids. V lost 1 base, J lost 6 bases, and 23 bases lay in between. CDR3 residues: CASSESPGLGGTEDTQYF. CDR3 coding DNA: TGTGCCAGCAGTGAATCCCCGGGGCTAGGGGGAACAGAGGATACGCAGTATTTT. Based on the CDR3 plus reference TRBV25-1 and TRBJ2-3, the full variable domain is EADIYQTPRYLVIGTGKKITLECSQTMGHDKMYWYQQDPGMELHLIHYSYGVNSTEKGDLSSESTVSRIRTEHFPLTLESARPSHTSQYLCASSESPGLGGTEDTQYFGPGTRLTVL.

The V call is TRBV3-1, the J call TRBJ2-1; 7 bases align to TRBD1. The CDR3 spans 13 residues. Trimming took 3 bases from V and 9 from J; bases not matched to a gene: 5. Germline CDR1 is LGHDT and CDR2 is YNNKEL (reference sequence). The CDR3 loop is CASSHTGVVEQFF. The CDR3 DNA is TGTGCCAGCAGCCATACAGGGGTTGTTGAGCAGTTCTTC.